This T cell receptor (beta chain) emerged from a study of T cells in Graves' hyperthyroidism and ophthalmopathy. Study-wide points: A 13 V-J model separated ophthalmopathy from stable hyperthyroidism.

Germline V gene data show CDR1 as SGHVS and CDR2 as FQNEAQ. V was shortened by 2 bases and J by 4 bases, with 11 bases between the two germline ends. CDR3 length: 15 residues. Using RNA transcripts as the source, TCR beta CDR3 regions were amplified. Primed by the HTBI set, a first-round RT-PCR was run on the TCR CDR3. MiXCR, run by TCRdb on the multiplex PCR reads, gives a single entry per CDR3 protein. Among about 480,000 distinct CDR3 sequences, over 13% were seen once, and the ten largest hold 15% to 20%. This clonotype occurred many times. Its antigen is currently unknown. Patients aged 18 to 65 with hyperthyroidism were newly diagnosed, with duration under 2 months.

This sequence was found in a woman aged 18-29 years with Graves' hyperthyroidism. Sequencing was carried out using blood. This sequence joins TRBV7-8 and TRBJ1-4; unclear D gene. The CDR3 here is CASSLNDGINEKLFF. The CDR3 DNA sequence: TGTGCCAGCAGCTTAAACGATGGGATTAATGAAAAACTGTTTTTT.